What follows describes a single T cell receptor (beta chain). A much more abundant neighbour one base away suggests this may be a read error. Starting material for RNA and DNA co-extraction consisted of about 20-33 mg of unsorted bulk tissue. This record comes from a study of tumor-infiltrating lymphocytes in primary liver carcinoma. TCR beta cDNA was made from 450 to 550 ng total RNA with a constant-region primer. The TCR beta library was amplified through three nested multiplex PCR rounds in a modified ARM-PCR procedure. Researchers ran the first two PCR rounds for roughly 11 cycles each with TRBV1-TRBV30 forward primers and a C-beta reverse primer. TCRdb passed the multiplex PCR reads through MiXCR, listing each CDR3 protein once. The repertoire consists of approximately 30,000 distinct CDR3 sequences, with less than 75% occurring once and the leading ten covering more than 30%. The CDR3 has 11 amino acids. In germline, CDR1 is MNHEY, CDR2 SVGAGI. V gave up 8 bases and J gave up 9 bases; unmatched junction bases: 4.

Material for sequencing was liver tumor tissue from sampling region 3. Regarding subset: tumor region T3, left-lateral pole. The rearrangement uses TRBV6-5 and TRBJ2-1; TRBD2 agrees at 7 bases. This sequence was found in a woman aged 25 to 39 with primary liver carcinoma and hepatitis B virus infection. CDR3 sequence reads: CASGRGGEQFF. The CDR3 coding sequence is TGTGCCAGCGGGCGCGGGGGTGAGCAGTTCTTC.